This T cell receptor (beta chain) was documented in a study of early stage breast cancer tumors. Data came from immunoSEQ multiplex PCR; TCRdb stores just in-frame clones and leaves some out. In the table there are roughly 14,000 clones, roughly three quarters of which are singletons. Sequencing was performed on normal breast tissue next to the tumor. This clonotype was sampled from a person aged 45 to 59 with breast cancer.

DNA of the CDR3: TGCAGCGTTGAAATCTCTAGCTACGAGCAGTACTTC. Residues: CSVEISSYEQYF. The rearrangement joins TRBV29-1 to TRBJ2-7; no clear D. The CDR3 loop spans 12 amino acids. Germline V gene lookup returns CDR1 SQVTM and CDR2 ANQGSEA. Trimming pared 2 bases from V and 3 bases from J, leaving 8 bases between.